What follows are 31 T cell receptor beta chains derived from one specimen sequenced in a study of T cell responses to AZD1222 COVID-19 vaccine. TCRdb's copy holds only in-frame clones and misses some; the assay was immunoSEQ multiplex PCR. The data contain 120,000 or so clones, around 84% of them singletons. Here the sequenced sample was peripheral blood, taken 28 days after the second AZD1222 dose. These TCRs come from an adult who received the AZD1222 COVID-19 vaccine.

This clone was observed once. The rearrangement links TRBV10-3 to TRBJ2-3; 13 bases line up with TRBD2. In germline, CDR1 is ENHRY, CDR2 SYGVKD. There are 15 residues in the CDR3. The junction had 10 bases not matched to a gene; V was cut back by 10 bases and J by 6 bases. Here the CDR3 reads CATETSGGSTDTQYF. CDR3 DNA: TGTGCCACCGAGACTAGCGGGGGGTCCACCGATACGCAGTATTTT.

The gene calls are TRBV20-1 and TRBJ2-7, with D hard to call. Per the germline V gene, CDR1 is DFQATT and CDR2 is SNEGSKA (reference sequence). The CDR3 is 12 amino acids. V was shortened by 3 bases and J by 2 bases, with 8 bases between the two germline ends. CDR3 coding DNA: TGCAGTGCTAGTGGGCCAACCTACGAGCAGTACTTC. It specifies CSASGPTYEQYF.

The rearrangement uses TRBV6-2 or TRBV6-3 and TRBJ2-5; TRBD1 aligns across 7 bases. The ends lost 2 bases at V and 5 bases at J; junction bases unmatched: 5. CDR3 length: 14 residues. The germline V gene has CDR1 MNHEY and CDR2 SVGEGT. CDR3 DNA sequence: TGTGCCAGCAGTTACCCGGGACAGCAGGAGACCCAGTACTTC. This gives the protein CASSYPGQQETQYF.

The chain uses TRBV6-5 and TRBJ2-5; TRBD2 matches 8 bases. Trimming took 2 bases from V and 2 from J; bases not matched to a gene: 1. CDR3 length: 14 amino acids. Germline V gives CDR1 MNHEY, CDR2 SVGAGI. CDR3 nucleotide sequence: TGTGCCAGCAGTTACCGGGGGGGACAAGAGACCCAGTACTTC. Translated: CASSYRGGQETQYF.

Notes on this clone: Different DNA sequences within this sample yield the same CDR3. The J gene is TRBJ2-5, the V gene TRBV5-1, with D perhaps TRBD1 or TRBD2 (6 bases each). This CDR3 is 14 amino acids long. Trimming shortened V by 2 bases and J by 5 bases, and 13 bases separated the two germline ends. The V gene's germline CDR1 is SGHRS and CDR2 YFSETQ. The CDR3 DNA reads TGCGCCAGCAGCTTAGGAGGGGGTCAGGAGACCCAGTACTTC. It yields the protein CASSLGGGQETQYF.

The gene calls are TRBV28 and TRBJ1-6; D is possibly TRBD1 (5 bases). With 2 bases removed from V and 7 bases from J, the gap between germline ends came to 15 bases. Germline V gene lookup returns CDR1 MDHEN and CDR2 SYDVKM. The CDR3 consists of 16 residues. This CDR3 reads CASSLGLAGNNSPLHF. CDR3 bases: TGTGCCAGCAGTTTAGGCTTAGCAGGGAACAATTCACCCCTCCACTTT.

The chain combines TRBV5-1 with TRBJ2-7; TRBD2 agrees at 9 bases. From germline, CDR1 is SGHRS and CDR2 YFSETQ. The junction had 4 bases not matched to a gene; V was cut back by 3 bases and J by 6 bases. The CDR3 length is 13 residues. The CDR3 here is CASSSSGTPEQYF. The CDR3 region has the DNA TGCGCCAGCAGCTCTAGCGGGACCCCCGAGCAGTACTTC.

The V gene is TRBV2, the J gene TRBJ2-1, with D unclear. V was shortened by 1 base and J by 5 bases, with 6 bases between the two germline ends. The germline V gene has CDR1 SNHLY and CDR2 FYNNEI. The CDR3 length is 13 residues. CDR3 protein: CASSEVRNNEQFF. CDR3 coding DNA: TGTGCCAGCAGTGAAGTGCGGAACAATGAGCAGTTCTTC.

This clone appeared a single time. The chain has TRBV3-1 (or the pseudogene TRBV3-2) and TRBJ2-2; 7 nucleotides line up with TRBD2. The CDR3 runs 19 residues. V lost 1 base, J lost 1 base, and 12 bases stayed unmatched. The V gene's germline CDR1 is LGHDT and CDR2 YNNKEL (reference sequence). In nucleotides, the CDR3 is TGTGCCAGCAGCCAAGGAATTTTGGGGACGGGAGGGAACACCGGGGAGCTGTTTTTT. Encoded protein: CASSQGILGTGGNTGELFF.

This clone was seen a few times. The V and J genes are TRBV29-1 and TRBJ1-4; D may be TRBD1 (5 bases). V dropped 6 bases and J dropped 11 bases, with 16 bases sitting between them. The CDR3 sequence is 12 residues long. The germline CDR1 and CDR2 sequences are SQVTM and ANQGSEA. The chain's CDR3 is CSVVTGSGKLFF. In DNA, the CDR3 is TGCAGCGTCGTTACAGGTTCCGGCAAACTGTTTTTT.

The chain recombines TRBV19 with TRBJ2-1, with D possibly being TRBD2 (6 bases). The ends were cut back, 0 bases at V and 9 bases at J, with 6 bases in the middle. The CDR3 consists of 12 residues. The germline gives CDR1 LNHDA, CDR2 SQIVND (reference sequence). CDR3 protein: CASSIEGGEQFF. CDR3 nucleotide sequence: TGTGCCAGTAGTATAGAGGGGGGTGAGCAGTTCTTC.

The rearrangement links TRBV6-5 to TRBJ1-5, with 9 bases lining up with TRBD1. J lost 5 bases, V lost 6 bases, and 5 bases had no gene match. Germline V gene sequence: CDR1 MNHEY, CDR2 SVGAGI. The length of the CDR3 is 14 residues. The CDR3 region is CASRTGGNHQPQHF. In DNA form, the CDR3 reads TGTGCCAGCAGGACAGGGGGGAACCATCAGCCCCAGCATTTT.

This chain connects TRBV18 to TRBJ2-7; D possibly corresponds to TRBD2 (6 bases). The V gene lost 2 bases and the J gene lost 7 bases, with 12 bases spanning the gap. CDR1 and CDR2 (germline): KGHSH, LQKENI. This CDR3 is 13 amino acids long. CDR3 protein: CASSPVDGGEQYF. CDR3 nucleotide sequence: TGTGCCAGCTCACCAGTAGACGGAGGGGAGCAGTACTTC.

The genes are TRBV15 and TRBJ2-5; no clear D. Trimming removed 0 bases from V and 5 bases from J, with 13 bases in between. This CDR3 is 15 amino acids long. CDR1 and CDR2 (germline): LNHNV, YYDKDF (reference sequence). The DNA for the CDR3 is TGTGCCACCAGCAGAGATAACAGCCTGCAGGAGACCCAGTACTTC. This encodes CATSRDNSLQETQYF. The whole variable domain, remainder taken from reference TRBV15 and TRBJ2-5, is DAMVIQNPRYQVTQFGKPVTLSCSQTLNHNVMYWYQQKSSQAPKLLFHYYDKDFNNEADTPDNFQSRRPNTSFCFLDIRSPGLGDTAMYLCATSRDNSLQETQYFGPGTRLLVL.

The chain is built from TRBV27 and TRBJ1-2; D is perhaps TRBD1 (5 bases). V was clipped by 6 bases and J by 7 bases, with 24 bases between them. CDR1 and CDR2 (germline): MNHEY, SMNVEV (reference sequence). The CDR3 totals 16 residues. The CDR3 here is CASSEGSGGGSSGYTF. CDR3 nucleotide sequence: TGTGCCAGCAGCGAAGGGTCTGGGGGGGGGTCCTCTGGCTACACCTTC.

The V and J genes are TRBV29-1 and TRBJ2-3; D gene unclear. Trimming took 0 bases from V and 6 from J, leaving 10 bases between them. From germline, CDR1 is SQVTM and CDR2 ANQGSEA. The CDR3 totals 13 residues. CDR3 sequence (DNA): TGCAGCGTTGAAGATCCTCGAGCGGATACGCAGTATTTT. Protein sequence: CSVEDPRADTQYF.

In nucleotides, the CDR3 is TGCGCCAGCAGCTTGTATTCGAGCAGGGAAGGAGGAAACACCATATATTTT. Protein: CASSLYSSREGGNTIYF. The chain uses TRBV5-1 and TRBJ1-3; D perhaps matches TRBD1 (5 bases). The V end was cut by 1 base, the J end by 4 bases, with 18 bases between. This CDR3 spans 17 amino acids. Germline V gene sequence: CDR1 SGHRS, CDR2 YFSETQ.

The rearrangement uses TRBV6-5 and TRBJ2-2; possibly TRBD2 for D (6 bases). The ends were cut back, 2 bases at V and 5 bases at J, with 15 bases in the middle. The CDR3 sequence is 16 residues long. Germline CDR1 reads MNHEY; CDR2 reads SVGAGI. The CDR3 sequence is CASSYPTSGSTGELFF. The DNA for the CDR3 is TGTGCCAGCAGTTACCCGACTAGTGGGTCTACCGGGGAGCTGTTTTTT.

This clone showed up just once. The rearrangement links TRBV11-2 to TRBJ2-1; D ambiguous. The ends were cut back, 5 bases at V and 8 bases at J, with 13 bases in the middle. The germline V gene has CDR1 SGHAT and CDR2 FQNNGV. The CDR3 has 13 residues. The CDR3 loop reads CASSPAGRDEQFF. The CDR3 DNA sequence: TGTGCCAGCAGCCCCGCCGGGCGCGATGAGCAGTTCTTC.

V and J are TRBV29-1 and TRBJ2-3, with 7 positions matching TRBD2. Per germline, CDR1 SQVTM and CDR2 ANQGSEA. The CDR3 totals 15 residues. V lost 2 bases, J lost 2 bases, and 7 bases stayed unmatched. The CDR3 spells CSVEFRLADTDTQYF. The CDR3 nucleotides read TGCAGCGTTGAATTCCGTCTAGCGGACACAGATACGCAGTATTTT.

The chain couples TRBV13 to TRBJ2-3; possibly TRBD1 for D (6 bases). Germline CDR1 is PRHDT and CDR2 is FYEKMQ (reference sequence). There are 19 residues in the CDR3. Between the trimmed V and J ends, which lost 4 bases and 2 bases, there was a span of 25 bases. The CDR3 sequence: CASSSKSPGDKAPTDTQYF. CDR3 in DNA: TGTGCCAGCAGCTCCAAAAGTCCAGGGGACAAAGCACCCACAGATACGCAGTATTTT.

The gene calls are TRBV7-8 and TRBJ1-6, with 8 bases aligning to TRBD1. This CDR3 is built from 18 residues. Looked up from germline, CDR1 is SGHVS and CDR2 is FQNEAQ. The ends lost 1 base at V and 8 bases at J; junction bases unmatched: 13. DNA of the CDR3: TGTGCCAGCAGCTTAGAGGACAGGGTTTTAGTCGGGCATTCACCCCTCCACTTT. Translating it yields CASSLEDRVLVGHSPLHF.

This clone was seen more than once but under ten times. The rearrangement joins TRBV21-1 to TRBJ1-1; TRBD1 is taken as the D call from the table, unchecked against the DNA. TRBV21-1 is listed as a pseudogene. The CDR3 extends over 15 amino acids. CDR3 nucleotides: TGTGCCAGCAGCAACCGGGACAGAGAAACGACTGAAGCTTTCTTT. This codes for CASSNRDRETTEAFF.

The J gene is TRBJ2-3, the V gene TRBV19; TRBD2 might be the D (5 bases). CDR1 and CDR2 (germline): LNHDA, SQIVND (reference sequence). Trimming shortened V by 3 bases and J by 0 bases, and 13 bases separated the two germline ends. The CDR3 spans 16 residues. As DNA, the CDR3 is TGTGCCAGTAGTATCAGAGGGAGAGAGAGCACAGATACGCAGTATTTT. It is translated as CASSIRGRESTDTQYF.

This sequence joins TRBV27 and TRBJ1-4; D might be TRBD1 (5 bases). The CDR3 totals 15 residues. Germline CDR1 reads MNHEY; CDR2 reads SMNVEV (reference sequence). V dropped 0 bases and J dropped 5 bases, with 10 bases sitting between them. The CDR3 spells CASSLSGAGNEKLFF. As DNA, the CDR3 is TGTGCCAGCAGTTTATCCGGGGCAGGGAATGAAAAACTGTTTTTT. The whole variable domain, filled in from reference TRBV27 and TRBJ1-4, reads EAQVTQNPRYLITVTGKKLTVTCSQNMNHEYMSWYRQDPGLGLRQIYYSMNVEVTDKGDVPEGYKVSRKEKRNFPLILESPSPNQTSLYFCASSLSGAGNEKLFFGSGTQLSVL.

The chain has TRBV27 and TRBJ2-1; D may correspond to TRBD1 or TRBD2 (6 bases each). Trimming removed 5 bases from V and 13 bases from J, with 18 bases in between. CDR1 is MNHEY, CDR2 SMNVEV, per germline (reference sequence). The CDR3 has 13 residues. This CDR3 is CASSPALWGAQFF. CDR3 nucleotide sequence: TGTGCCAGCAGTCCAGCATTATGGGGGGCCCAGTTCTTC.

The chain uses TRBV6-5 and TRBJ1-5; 9 bases are shared with TRBD1. This CDR3 is 14 amino acids long. Germline CDR1 and CDR2: MNHEY and SVGAGI. Trimming took 7 bases from V and 7 from J; bases not matched to a gene: 8. The CDR3, as DNA: TGTGCCAGCACCAAGGGACAGGGCGGGCAGCCCCAGCATTTT. It yields the protein CASTKGQGGQPQHF.

This clone was observed once. V usage is TRBV7-9 and J usage is TRBJ1-3, with D possibly being TRBD1 (5 bases). This CDR3 region has 14 residues. Trimming removed 5 bases from V and 5 bases from J, with 13 bases in between. Germline V gives CDR1 SEHNR, CDR2 FQNEAQ (reference sequence). Here the CDR3 DNA reads TGTGCCAGCAGCACATGGGACGCTAGAAACACCATATATTTT. Translation: CASSTWDARNTIYF.

The chain employs TRBV28 and TRBJ2-7; possibly TRBD2 for D (6 bases). The CDR3 sequence is 12 residues long. Germline V CDR1 and CDR2: MDHEN, SYDVKM. Trimming removed 5 bases at V and 5 bases at J, with 10 bases between. The CDR3 spells CASSIGSHEQYF. The CDR3 coding sequence is TGTGCCAGCAGTATCGGGAGTCACGAGCAGTACTTC.

The chain recombines TRBV19 with TRBJ1-1; D might be TRBD1 (6 bases). The germline gives CDR1 LNHDA, CDR2 SQIVND (reference sequence). This CDR3 contains 13 residues. The V end lost 5 bases, the J end lost 7 bases, and 14 bases lay between the germline ends. The CDR3 DNA sequence: TGTGCCAGTAGTTCCGCCCCGGACAGTGAAGCTTTCTTT. This translates into CASSSAPDSEAFF.

The chain has TRBV24-1 and TRBJ2-7; no clear D gene. This CDR3 contains 13 residues. Germline CDR1 KGHDR, CDR2 SFDVKD. V lost 3 bases, J lost 3 bases, and 8 bases lay in between. CDR3: CATSDPHSYEQYF. In DNA form, the CDR3 reads TGTGCCACCAGTGATCCGCACAGCTACGAGCAGTACTTC.